Listed below are T cell receptor beta chains from one sample, sequenced in a study of shared clonotypes between healthy human individuals. The repertoire was sequenced with immunoSEQ multiplex PCR; TCRdb's copy has only in-frame clones and lacks some. Of roughly 1,500,000 clones in the sample, 98% were seen once. Sample: naive CD4+ T cells sorted from blood. Source of these receptors: a man aged 25 to 40 in good health. Each CDR3 is given with its conserved first and last residue. The D gene is left open where the match is weak.

v_call,j_call,d_call,cdr3_aa
TRBV18,TRBJ2-7,.,CASSPRWGAHEQYF
TRBV4-1,TRBJ1-4,.,CASSQDGRLNEKLFF
TRBV30,TRBJ1-2,.,CAWGPSYGYTF
TRBV28,TRBJ2-7,.,CASSLTSYEQYF
TRBV5-6,TRBJ1-1,.,CASSRQVNTEAFF
TRBV7-9,TRBJ2-3,.,CASSLRNRQNTQYF
TRBV10-3,TRBJ2-3,.,CAISDSGIGTDTQYF
TRBV11-3,TRBJ1-1,.,CASSLGGGNTEAFF
TRBV7-9,TRBJ1-4,.,CASSPGDGGNEKLFF
TRBV5-5,TRBJ1-5,.,CASSQNRIAILQPQHF
TRBV5-1,TRBJ2-5,TRBD2,CASSLIPGLAEETQYF
TRBV7-2,TRBJ1-2,TRBD1,CASSLGQGFYGYTF
TRBV5-6,TRBJ2-5,.,CASSWGQTQYF
TRBV12-5,TRBJ2-5,TRBD1,CASGLDRGRRETQYF
TRBV29-1,TRBJ2-1,.,CSVGYRSLMHNEQFF
TRBV7-2,TRBJ2-1,TRBD2,CASSLDLAGGLYEQFF
TRBV14,TRBJ2-7,.,CASSQARQYEQYF
TRBV6-1,TRBJ2-6,.,CASSEIQASRTNVLTF
TRBV5-1,TRBJ1-1,.,CASSLREMNTEAFF
TRBV4-3,TRBJ2-7,.,CASSQDVGREQYF
TRBV5-1,TRBJ2-3,TRBD2,CASSLGREVGSDTQYF
TRBV18,TRBJ1-3,.,CASSPKFGLTSGNTIYF
TRBV9,TRBJ2-6,.,CASSLQQGSGANVLTF
TRBV28,TRBJ2-1,TRBD2,CASSRLAGAVNEQFF
TRBV25-1,TRBJ1-2,.,CASPVADYGYTF
TRBV5-4,TRBJ2-5,TRBD1,CASSRTGSGETQYF
TRBV29-1,TRBJ2-3,.,CSVVQLEDTQYF
TRBV7-2,TRBJ1-1,.,CASSFLGLNTEAFF
TRBV6-5,TRBJ2-2,.,CASRNAGELFF
TRBV2,TRBJ1-2,.,CASSEGPGQNYGYTF
TRBV28,TRBJ2-7,.,CASSSIARTLNYEQYF
TRBV5-1,TRBJ2-1,TRBD2,CASSLGTSGSENEQFF
TRBV28,TRBJ2-7,.,CASIRNSYEQYF
TRBV9,TRBJ2-7,TRBD2,CASSVSGRGYEQYF
TRBV30,TRBJ1-4,.,CACDYWPNEKLFF
TRBV6-1,TRBJ2-7,TRBD1,CASSSRTGAPYEQYF